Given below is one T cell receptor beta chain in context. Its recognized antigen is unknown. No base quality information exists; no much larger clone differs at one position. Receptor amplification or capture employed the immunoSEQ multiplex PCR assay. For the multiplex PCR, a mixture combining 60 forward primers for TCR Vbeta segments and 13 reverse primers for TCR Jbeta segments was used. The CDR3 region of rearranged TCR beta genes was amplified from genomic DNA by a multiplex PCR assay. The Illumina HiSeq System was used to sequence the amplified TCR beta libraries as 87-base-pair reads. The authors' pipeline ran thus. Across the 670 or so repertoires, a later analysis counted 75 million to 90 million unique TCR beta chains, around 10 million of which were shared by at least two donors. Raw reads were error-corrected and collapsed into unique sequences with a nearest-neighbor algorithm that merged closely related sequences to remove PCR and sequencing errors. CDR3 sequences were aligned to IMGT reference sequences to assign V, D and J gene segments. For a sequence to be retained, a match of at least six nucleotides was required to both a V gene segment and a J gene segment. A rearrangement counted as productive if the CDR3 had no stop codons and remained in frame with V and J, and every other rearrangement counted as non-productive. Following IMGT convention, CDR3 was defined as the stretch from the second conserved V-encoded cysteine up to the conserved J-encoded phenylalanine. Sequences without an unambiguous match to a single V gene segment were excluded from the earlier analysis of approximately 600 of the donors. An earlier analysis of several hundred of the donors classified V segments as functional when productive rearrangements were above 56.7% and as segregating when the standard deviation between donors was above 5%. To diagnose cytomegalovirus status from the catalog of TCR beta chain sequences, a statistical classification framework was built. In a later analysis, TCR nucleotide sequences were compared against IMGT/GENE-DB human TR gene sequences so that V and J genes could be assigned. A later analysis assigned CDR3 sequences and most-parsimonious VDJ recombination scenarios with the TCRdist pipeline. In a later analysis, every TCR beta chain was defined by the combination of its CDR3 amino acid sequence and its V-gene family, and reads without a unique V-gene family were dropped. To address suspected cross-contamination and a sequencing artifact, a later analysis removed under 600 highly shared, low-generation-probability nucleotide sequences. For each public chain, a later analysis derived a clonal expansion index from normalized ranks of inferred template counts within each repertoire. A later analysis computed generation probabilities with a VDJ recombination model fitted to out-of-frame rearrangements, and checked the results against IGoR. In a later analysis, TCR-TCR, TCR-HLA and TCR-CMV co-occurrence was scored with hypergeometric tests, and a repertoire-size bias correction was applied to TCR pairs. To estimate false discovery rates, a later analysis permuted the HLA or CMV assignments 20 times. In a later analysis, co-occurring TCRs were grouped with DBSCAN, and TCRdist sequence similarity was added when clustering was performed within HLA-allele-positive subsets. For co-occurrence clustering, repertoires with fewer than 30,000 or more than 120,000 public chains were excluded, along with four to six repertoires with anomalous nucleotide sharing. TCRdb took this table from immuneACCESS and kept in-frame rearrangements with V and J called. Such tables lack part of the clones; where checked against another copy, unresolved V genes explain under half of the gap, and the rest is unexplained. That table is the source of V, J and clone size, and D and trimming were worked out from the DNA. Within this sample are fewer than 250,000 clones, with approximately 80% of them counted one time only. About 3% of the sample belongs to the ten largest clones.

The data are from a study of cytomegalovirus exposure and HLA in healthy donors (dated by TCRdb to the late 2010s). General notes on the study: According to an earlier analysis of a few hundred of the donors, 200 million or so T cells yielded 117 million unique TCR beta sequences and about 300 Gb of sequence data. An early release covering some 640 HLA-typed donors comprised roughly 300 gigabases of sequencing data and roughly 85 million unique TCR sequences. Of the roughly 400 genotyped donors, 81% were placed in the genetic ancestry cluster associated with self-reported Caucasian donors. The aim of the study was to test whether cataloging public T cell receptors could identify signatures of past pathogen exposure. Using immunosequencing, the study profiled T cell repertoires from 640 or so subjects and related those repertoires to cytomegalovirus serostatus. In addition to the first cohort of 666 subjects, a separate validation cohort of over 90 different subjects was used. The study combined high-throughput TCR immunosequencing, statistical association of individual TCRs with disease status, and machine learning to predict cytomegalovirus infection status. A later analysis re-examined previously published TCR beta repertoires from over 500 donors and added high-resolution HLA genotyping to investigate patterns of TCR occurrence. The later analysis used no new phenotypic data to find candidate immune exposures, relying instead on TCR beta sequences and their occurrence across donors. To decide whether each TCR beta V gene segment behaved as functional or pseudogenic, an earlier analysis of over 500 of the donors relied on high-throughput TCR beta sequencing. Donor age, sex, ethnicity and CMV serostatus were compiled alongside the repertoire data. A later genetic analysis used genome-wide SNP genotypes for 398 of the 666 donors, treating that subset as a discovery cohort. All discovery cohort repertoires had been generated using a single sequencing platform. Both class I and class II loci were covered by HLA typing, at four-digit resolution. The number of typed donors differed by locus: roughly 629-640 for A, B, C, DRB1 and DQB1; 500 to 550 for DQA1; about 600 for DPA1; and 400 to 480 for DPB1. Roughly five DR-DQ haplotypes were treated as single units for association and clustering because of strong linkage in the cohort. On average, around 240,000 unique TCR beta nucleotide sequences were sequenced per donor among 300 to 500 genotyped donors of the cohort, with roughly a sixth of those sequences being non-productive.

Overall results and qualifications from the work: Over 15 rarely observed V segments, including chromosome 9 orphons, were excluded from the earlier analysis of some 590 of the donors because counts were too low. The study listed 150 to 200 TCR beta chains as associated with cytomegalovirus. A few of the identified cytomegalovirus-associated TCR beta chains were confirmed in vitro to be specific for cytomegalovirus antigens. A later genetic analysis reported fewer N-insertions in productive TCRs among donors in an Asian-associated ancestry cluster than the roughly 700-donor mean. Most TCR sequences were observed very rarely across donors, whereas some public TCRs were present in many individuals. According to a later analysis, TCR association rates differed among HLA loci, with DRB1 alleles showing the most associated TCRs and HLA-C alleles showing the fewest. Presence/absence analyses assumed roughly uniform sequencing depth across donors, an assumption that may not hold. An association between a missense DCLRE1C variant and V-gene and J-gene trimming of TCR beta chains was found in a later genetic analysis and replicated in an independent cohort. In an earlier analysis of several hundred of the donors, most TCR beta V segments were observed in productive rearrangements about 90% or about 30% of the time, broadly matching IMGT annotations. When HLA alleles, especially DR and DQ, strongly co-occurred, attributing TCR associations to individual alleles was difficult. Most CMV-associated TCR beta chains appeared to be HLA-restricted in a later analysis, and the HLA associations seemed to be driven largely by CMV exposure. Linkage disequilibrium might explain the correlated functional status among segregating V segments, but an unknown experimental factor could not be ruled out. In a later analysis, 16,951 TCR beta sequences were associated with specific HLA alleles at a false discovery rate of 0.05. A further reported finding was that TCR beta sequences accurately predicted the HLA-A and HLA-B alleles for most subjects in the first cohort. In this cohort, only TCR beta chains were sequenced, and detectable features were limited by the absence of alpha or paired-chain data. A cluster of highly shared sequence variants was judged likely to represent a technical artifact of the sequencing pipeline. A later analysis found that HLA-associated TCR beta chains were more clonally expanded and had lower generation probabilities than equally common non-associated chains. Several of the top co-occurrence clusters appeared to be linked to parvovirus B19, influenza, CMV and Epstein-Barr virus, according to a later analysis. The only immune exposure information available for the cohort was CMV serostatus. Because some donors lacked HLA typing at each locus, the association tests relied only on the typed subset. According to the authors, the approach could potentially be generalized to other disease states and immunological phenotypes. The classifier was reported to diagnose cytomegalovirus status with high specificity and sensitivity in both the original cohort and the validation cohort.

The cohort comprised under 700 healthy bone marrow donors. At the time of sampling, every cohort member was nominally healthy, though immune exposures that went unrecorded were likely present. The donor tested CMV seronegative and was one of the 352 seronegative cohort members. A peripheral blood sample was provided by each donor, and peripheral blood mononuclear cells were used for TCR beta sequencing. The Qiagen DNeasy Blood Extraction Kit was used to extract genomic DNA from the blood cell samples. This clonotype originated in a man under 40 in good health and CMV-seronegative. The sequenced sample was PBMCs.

This receptor has the CDR3 CATTRGESYNEQFF. The nucleotide sequence reads TGTGCCACCACCCGGGGGGAATCCTACAATGAGCAGTTCTTC. The rearranged segments are TRBV9 and TRBJ2-1, with 7 middle bases fitting TRBD2. The CDR3 covers 14 residues, taking in both the cysteine and the phenylalanine. Only the CDR3 DNA stays, 42 bases, in frame from base 1. The germline V gene provides CDR1 SGDLS and CDR2 YYNGEE. Clipping removes 9 bases from V and 1 base from J, with 7 as the unmatched junction base count.